This record covers a single TCR beta chain. The antigen remains unidentified. TCRdb keeps only in-frame clones here, not all; method: immunoSEQ multiplex PCR. The sample consists of around 120,000 clones, around 90% of them appearing once. This record belongs to a study of cytomegalovirus exposure and HLA in healthy donors. Study results and limitations: Investigators reported approximately 170 TCR beta chains as tied to cytomegalovirus.

Germline CDR1 is SGHDT and CDR2 is YYEEEE. V lost 2 bases and J lost 5; bases outside the gene matches: 7. The CDR3 loop spans 16 amino acids. The chain employs TRBV5-6 and TRBJ2-5; 12 bases fit TRBD1. This TCR was sampled from a woman aged 18 to 35 in good health and CMV-seronegative. Sequenced: PBMCs. CDR3: CASSFGTGGKGETQYF. Written as DNA, the CDR3 is TGTGCCAGCAGCTTCGGGACAGGGGGCAAAGGGGAGACCCAGTACTTC.